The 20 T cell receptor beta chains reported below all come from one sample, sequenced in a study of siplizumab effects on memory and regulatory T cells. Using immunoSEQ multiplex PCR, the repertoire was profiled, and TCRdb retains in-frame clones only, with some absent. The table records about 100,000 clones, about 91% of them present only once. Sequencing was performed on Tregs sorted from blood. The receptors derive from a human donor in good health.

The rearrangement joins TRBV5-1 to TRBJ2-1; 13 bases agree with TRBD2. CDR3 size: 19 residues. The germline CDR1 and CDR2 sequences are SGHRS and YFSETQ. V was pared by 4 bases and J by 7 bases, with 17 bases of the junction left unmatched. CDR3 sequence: CASSLLSGTSGMRGNEQFF. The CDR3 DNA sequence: TGCGCCAGCAGCCTACTCTCCGGGACTAGCGGGATGAGGGGGAATGAGCAGTTCTTC. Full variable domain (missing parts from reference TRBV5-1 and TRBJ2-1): KAGVTQTPRYLIKTRGQQVTLSCSPISGHRSVSWYQQTPGQGLQFLFEYFSETQRNKGNFPGRFSGRQFSNSRSEMNVSTLELGDSALYLCASSLLSGTSGMRGNEQFFGPGTRLTVL.

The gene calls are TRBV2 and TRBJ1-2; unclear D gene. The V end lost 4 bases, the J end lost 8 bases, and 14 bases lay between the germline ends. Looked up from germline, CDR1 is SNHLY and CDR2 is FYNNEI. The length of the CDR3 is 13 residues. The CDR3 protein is CASSVQFLGGYTF. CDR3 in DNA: TGTGCCAGCAGTGTACAGTTCCTCGGAGGCTACACCTTC. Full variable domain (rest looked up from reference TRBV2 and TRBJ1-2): EPEVTQTPSHQVTQMGQEVILRCVPISNHLYFYWYRQILGQKVEFLVSFYNNEISEKSEIFDDQFSVERPDGSNFTLKIRSTKLEDSAMYFCASSVQFLGGYTFGSGTRLTVV.

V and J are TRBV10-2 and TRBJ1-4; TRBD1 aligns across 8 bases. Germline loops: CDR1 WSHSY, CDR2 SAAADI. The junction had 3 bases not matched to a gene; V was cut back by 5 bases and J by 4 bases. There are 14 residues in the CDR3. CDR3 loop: CASSRQGINEKLFF. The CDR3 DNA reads TGCGCCAGCAGTCGACAGGGGATTAATGAAAAACTGTTTTTT.

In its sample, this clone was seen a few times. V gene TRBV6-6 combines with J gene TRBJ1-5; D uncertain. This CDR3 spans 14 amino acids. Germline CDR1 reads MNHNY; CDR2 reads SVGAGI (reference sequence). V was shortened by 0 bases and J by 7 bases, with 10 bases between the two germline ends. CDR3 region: CASSYSGSGQPQHF. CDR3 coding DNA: TGTGCCAGCAGTTACTCGGGCAGCGGACAGCCCCAGCATTTT.

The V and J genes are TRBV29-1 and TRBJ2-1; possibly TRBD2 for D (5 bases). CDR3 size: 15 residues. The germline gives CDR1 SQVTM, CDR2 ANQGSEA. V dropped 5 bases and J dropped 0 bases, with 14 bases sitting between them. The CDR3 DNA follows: TGCAGCGTTATCAGCGGATTGAGCTCCTACAATGAGCAGTTCTTC. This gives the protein CSVISGLSSYNEQFF.

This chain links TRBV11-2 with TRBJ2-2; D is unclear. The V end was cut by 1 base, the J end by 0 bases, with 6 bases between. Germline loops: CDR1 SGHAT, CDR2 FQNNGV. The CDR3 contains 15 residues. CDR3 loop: CASSLARTNTGELFF. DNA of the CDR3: TGTGCCAGCAGCTTAGCCAGAACGAACACCGGGGAGCTGTTTTTT.

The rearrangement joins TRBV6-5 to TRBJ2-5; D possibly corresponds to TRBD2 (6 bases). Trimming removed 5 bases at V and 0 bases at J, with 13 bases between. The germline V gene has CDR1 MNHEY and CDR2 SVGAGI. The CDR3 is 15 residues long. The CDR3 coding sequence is TGTGCCAGCAGTAAATTCCGGGGGAACCAAGAGACCCAGTACTTC. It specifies CASSKFRGNQETQYF.

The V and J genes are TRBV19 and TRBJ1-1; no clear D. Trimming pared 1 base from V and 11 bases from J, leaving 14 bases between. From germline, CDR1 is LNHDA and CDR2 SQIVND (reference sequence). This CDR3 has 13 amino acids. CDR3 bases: TGTGCCAGTAGTATAGCTAGACCGAGCAGCGCTTTCTTT. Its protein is CASSIARPSSAFF.

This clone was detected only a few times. The chain's CDR3 is CASSLFGGAQEKLFF. CDR3 nucleotide sequence: TGTGCCAGCAGCTTGTTCGGGGGGGCGCAGGAAAAACTGTTTTTT. The V call is TRBV5-8, the J call TRBJ1-4; a weak D match, TRBD1 (6 bases). Germline CDR1 reads SGHTS; CDR2 reads YDEGEE. The CDR3 has 15 amino acids. The V gene lost 1 base and the J gene lost 8 bases, with 15 bases spanning the gap.

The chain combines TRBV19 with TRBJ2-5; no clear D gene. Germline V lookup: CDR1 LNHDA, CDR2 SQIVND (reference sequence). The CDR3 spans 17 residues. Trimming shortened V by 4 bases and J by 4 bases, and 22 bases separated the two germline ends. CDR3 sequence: CASSRGRAATLGETQYF. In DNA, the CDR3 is TGTGCCAGTAGTAGGGGTAGGGCAGCGACCCTCGGAGAGACCCAGTACTTC. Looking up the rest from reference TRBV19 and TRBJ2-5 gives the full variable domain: DGGITQSPKYLFRKEGQNVTLSCEQNLNHDAMYWYRQDPGQGLRLIYYSQIVNDFQKGDIAEGYSVSREKKESFPLTVTSAQKNPTAFYLCASSRGRAATLGETQYFGPGTRLLVL.

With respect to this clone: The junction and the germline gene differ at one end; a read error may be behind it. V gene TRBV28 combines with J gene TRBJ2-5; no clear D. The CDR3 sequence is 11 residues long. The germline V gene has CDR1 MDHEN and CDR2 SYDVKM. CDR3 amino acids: CASRRQATQYF. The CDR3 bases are TGTGCCAGCAGACGGCAAGCGACCCAGTACTTC.

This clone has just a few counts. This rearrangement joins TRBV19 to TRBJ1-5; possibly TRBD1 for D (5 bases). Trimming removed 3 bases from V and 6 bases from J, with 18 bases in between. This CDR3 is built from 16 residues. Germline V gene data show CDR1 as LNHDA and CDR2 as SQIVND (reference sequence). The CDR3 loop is CASSIRGGADRQPQHF. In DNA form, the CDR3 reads TGTGCCAGTAGTATTCGGGGAGGGGCGGATCGTCAGCCCCAGCATTTT. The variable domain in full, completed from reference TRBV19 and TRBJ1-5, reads DGGITQSPKYLFRKEGQNVTLSCEQNLNHDAMYWYRQDPGQGLRLIYYSQIVNDFQKGDIAEGYSVSREKKESFPLTVTSAQKNPTAFYLCASSIRGGADRQPQHFGDGTRLSIL.

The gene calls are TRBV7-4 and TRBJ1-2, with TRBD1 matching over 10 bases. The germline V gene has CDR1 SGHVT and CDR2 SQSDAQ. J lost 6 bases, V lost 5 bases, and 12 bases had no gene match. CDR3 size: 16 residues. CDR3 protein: CASSRFTEGQGDGYTF. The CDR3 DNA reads TGTGCCAGCAGCCGCTTCACCGAAGGACAGGGGGATGGCTACACCTTC.

The CDR3 sequence: CASSFPRGEQYF. The DNA for the CDR3 is TGTGCCAGCAGCTTCCCTCGGGGCGAGCAGTACTTC. This chain joins TRBV5-5 and TRBJ2-7; maybe TRBD2 (5 bases). CDR3 length equals 12 residues. CDR1 and CDR2 from the germline V gene are SGHKS and YYEKEE (reference sequence). The V end lost 2 bases, the J end lost 6 bases, and 9 bases lay between the germline ends.

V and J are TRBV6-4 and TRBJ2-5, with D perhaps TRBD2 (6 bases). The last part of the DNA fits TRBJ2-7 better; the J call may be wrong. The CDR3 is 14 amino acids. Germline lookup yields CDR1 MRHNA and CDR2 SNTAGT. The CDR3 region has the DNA TGTGCCAGCAGTGGATCGGGAGCATCCTACGAGCAGTACTTC. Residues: CASSGSGASYEQYF.

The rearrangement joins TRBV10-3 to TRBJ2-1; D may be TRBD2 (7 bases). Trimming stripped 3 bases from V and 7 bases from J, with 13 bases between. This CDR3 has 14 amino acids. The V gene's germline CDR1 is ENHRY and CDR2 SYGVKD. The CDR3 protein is CAISDWGGRNEQFF. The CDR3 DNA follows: TGTGCCATCAGTGATTGGGGGGGCCGGAATGAGCAGTTCTTC.

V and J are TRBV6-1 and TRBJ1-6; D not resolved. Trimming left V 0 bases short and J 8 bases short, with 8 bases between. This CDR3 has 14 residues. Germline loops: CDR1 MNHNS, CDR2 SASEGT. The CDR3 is CASSEARYDSPLHF. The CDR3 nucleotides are TGTGCCAGCAGTGAAGCGAGGTACGATTCACCCCTCCACTTT.

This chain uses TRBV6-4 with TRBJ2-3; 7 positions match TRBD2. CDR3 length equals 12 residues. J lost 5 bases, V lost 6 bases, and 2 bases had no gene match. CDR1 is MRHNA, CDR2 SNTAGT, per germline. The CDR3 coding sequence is TGTGCCAGCAGCCCGGGGGGAGATACGCAGTATTTT. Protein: CASSPGGDTQYF.

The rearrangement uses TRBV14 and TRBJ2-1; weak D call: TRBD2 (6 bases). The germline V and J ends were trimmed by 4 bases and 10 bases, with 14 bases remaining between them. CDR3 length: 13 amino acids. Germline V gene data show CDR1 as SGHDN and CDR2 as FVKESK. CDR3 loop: CASSPGLLGEQFF. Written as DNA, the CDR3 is TGTGCCAGCAGCCCGGGACTGTTAGGAGAGCAGTTCTTC.

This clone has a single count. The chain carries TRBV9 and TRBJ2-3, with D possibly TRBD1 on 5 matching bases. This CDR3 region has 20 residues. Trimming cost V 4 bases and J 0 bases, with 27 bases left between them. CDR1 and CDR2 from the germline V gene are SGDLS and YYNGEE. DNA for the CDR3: TGTGCCAGCAGCCCCGGACACGGATCGGTGAGAAGATCTAGCACAGATACGCAGTATTTT. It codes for CASSPGHGSVRRSSTDTQYF.